The 9 T cell receptor beta chains below all came from one sample that was sequenced in a study of post-analysis software for immune sequencing data. Their target antigens are unknown. Study outcomes and limitations: There were roughly five TRBV segments more frequent in patients than controls, and TRBV5-6, TRBV5-1 and TRBV20-1 were among them.

Unique molecular identifiers had been added to the TCR beta cDNA libraries. TCRdb fed the PCR reads into MiXCR, producing one record per CDR3 protein. The table includes approximately 400,000 distinct CDR3 sequences, 30% to 45% detected once. Sequenced sample: blood. These receptors came from a girl aged 10 to 17 with multiple sclerosis.

The chain is built from TRBV4-1 and TRBJ2-4, with no clear D. Deletions cut 5 bases from V and 1 base from J, with 15 bases between. Germline CDR1 MGHRA, CDR2 YSYEKL. This CDR3 region has 16 residues. CDR3 protein: CASSSVPVKAKNIQYF. DNA for the CDR3: TGCGCCAGCAGCTCAGTTCCGGTAAAGGCCAAAAACATTCAGTACTTC.

This sequence joins TRBV5-1 and TRBJ2-7; D is uncertain. CDR3 length equals 13 residues. CDR1 is SGHRS and CDR2 is YFSETQ in the germline V gene. V lost 0 bases and J lost 7, with 11 bases in between. CDR3 in amino acids: CASSLGVRREQYF. For the CDR3, the DNA is TGCGCCAGCAGCTTGGGGGTCCGTCGGGAGCAGTACTTC.

Only a few counts were recorded for this clonotype. The chain uses TRBV5-1 and TRBJ2-1; 8 bases fit TRBD2. Germline V gene lookup returns CDR1 SGHRS and CDR2 YFSETQ. V was pared by 4 bases and J by 0 bases, with 9 bases of the junction left unmatched. This CDR3 comprises 17 residues. The CDR3 DNA reads as TGCGCCAGCAGCCGCAGCGGGAGTTCTAGCTCCTACAATGAGCAGTTCTTC. It translates to CASSRSGSSSSYNEQFF.

The chain uses TRBV28 and TRBJ2-7; TRBD1 aligns across 8 bases. Germline lookup yields CDR1 MDHEN and CDR2 SYDVKM. The CDR3 runs to 15 residues. With V trimmed by 6 bases and J by 3 bases, 10 bases remained unmatched. In DNA form, the CDR3 reads TGTGCCAGCAGGCCGACAGGGGCTAACCTCTACGAGCAGTACTTC. Translating it yields CASRPTGANLYEQYF. The complete variable domain, with remaining parts taken from reference TRBV28 and TRBJ2-7, reads DVKVTQSSRYLVKRTGEKVFLECVQDMDHENMFWYRQDPGLGLRLIYFSYDVKMKEKGDIPEGYSVSREKKERFSLILESASTNQTSMYLCASRPTGANLYEQYFGPGTRLTVT.

This chain links TRBV27 with TRBJ2-4; 12 bases fit TRBD2. The J call is doubtful: the DNA matches TRBJ2-7 better. Looked up from germline, CDR1 is MNHEY and CDR2 is SMNVEV (reference sequence). This CDR3 comprises 16 residues. The CDR3 here is CASSLSATSGGGEQYF. CDR3 coding DNA: TGTGCCAGCAGTTTATCTGCGACTAGCGGGGGCGGCGAGCAGTACTTC.

The rearrangement joins TRBV11-2 to TRBJ2-5; 7 bases align to TRBD2. Germline V gene data show CDR1 as SGHAT and CDR2 as FQNNGV. The CDR3 covers 19 residues. The V and J ends lost 5 bases and 2 bases, in that order; junction bases with no gene match: 20. In DNA form, the CDR3 reads TGTGCCAGCAGCGTCCACCTCTCCTTACTAGCGCGGGGACAAGAGACCCAGTACTTC. Amino acids: CASSVHLSLLARGQETQYF.

The table lists this clonotype with a few counts. The chain uses TRBV7-2 and TRBJ1-5; D not certain. V shed 1 base and J shed 0 bases, with 7 bases lying between them. This CDR3 has 15 residues. CDR1 SGHTA and CDR2 FQGNSA come from the germline V gene. CDR3 sequence reads: CASSLEGASNQPQHF. CDR3 DNA sequence: TGTGCCAGCAGCTTAGAGGGCGCTAGCAATCAGCCCCAGCATTTT.

The chain has TRBV29-1 and TRBJ1-2; 8 nucleotides line up with TRBD1. The CDR3 spans 12 residues. Germline trimming cut 7 bases from V and 3 bases from J; bases unmatched to any gene: 4. CDR1 and CDR2 from the germline V gene are SQVTM and ANQGSEA. The CDR3, as DNA: TGCAGCGCAGGGGGACAGGACTATGGCTACACCTTC. This encodes CSAGGQDYGYTF.

This chain connects TRBV5-6 to TRBJ1-2, with TRBD1 matching over 8 bases. V shed 1 base, J shed 8 bases, and the junction held 13 bases outside the gene matches. The CDR3 loop spans 16 amino acids. Germline CDR1 SGHDT, CDR2 YYEEEE. CDR3 region: CASSLTVGTGVYGYTF. DNA for the CDR3: TGTGCCAGCAGCTTGACTGTTGGGACAGGAGTGTACGGCTACACCTTC.